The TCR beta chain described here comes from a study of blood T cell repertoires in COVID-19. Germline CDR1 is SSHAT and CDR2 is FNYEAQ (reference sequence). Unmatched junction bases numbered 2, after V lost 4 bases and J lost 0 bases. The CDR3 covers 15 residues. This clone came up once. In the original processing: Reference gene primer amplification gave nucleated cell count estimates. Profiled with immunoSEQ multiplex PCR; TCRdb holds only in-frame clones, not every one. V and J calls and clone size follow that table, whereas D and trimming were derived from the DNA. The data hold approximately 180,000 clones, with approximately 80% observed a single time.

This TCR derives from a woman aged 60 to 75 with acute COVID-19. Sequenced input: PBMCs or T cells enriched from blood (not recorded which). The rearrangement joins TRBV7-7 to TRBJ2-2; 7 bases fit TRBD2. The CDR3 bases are TGTGCCAGCAGCTCAACTAGCGCGAACACCGGGGAGCTGTTTTTT. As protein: CASSSTSANTGELFF.